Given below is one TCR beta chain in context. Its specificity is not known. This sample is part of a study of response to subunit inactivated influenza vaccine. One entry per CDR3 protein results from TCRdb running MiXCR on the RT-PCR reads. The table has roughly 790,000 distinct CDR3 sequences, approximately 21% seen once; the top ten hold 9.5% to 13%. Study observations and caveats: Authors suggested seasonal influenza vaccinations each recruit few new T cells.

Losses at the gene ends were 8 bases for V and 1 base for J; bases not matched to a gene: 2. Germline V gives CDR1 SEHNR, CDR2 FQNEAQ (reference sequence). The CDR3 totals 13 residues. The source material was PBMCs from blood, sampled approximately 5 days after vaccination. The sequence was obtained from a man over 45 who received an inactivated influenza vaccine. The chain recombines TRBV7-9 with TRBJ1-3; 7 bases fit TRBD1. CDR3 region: CASRQGSGNTIYF. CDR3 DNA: TGTGCCAGCCGACAGGGTTCTGGAAACACCATATATTTT.